The text below deals with one TCR beta chain. Trimming removed 0 bases from V and 3 bases from J, with 7 bases in between. In germline, CDR1 is SGHRS, CDR2 YFSETQ. The CDR3 length is 13 residues. Libraries were prepared by immunoSEQ multiplex PCR; TCRdb keeps only in-frame clonotypes and omits some of them. The sample records approximately 250,000 clones, less than 95% being singletons. The data were taken from a study of blood T cell repertoires in COVID-19. Across the whole study: The United States, Italy and Spain were the sources of the acute and convalescent COVID-19 samples.

The sample was PBMCs or T cells enriched from blood (not recorded which). This chain connects TRBV5-1 to TRBJ2-7; no firm D call. This receptor was taken from a man aged 40-49 years who had been exposed to COVID-19. The CDR3 here is CASSLEPVYEQYF. In DNA form, the CDR3 reads TGCGCCAGCAGCTTGGAACCAGTCTACGAGCAGTACTTC.